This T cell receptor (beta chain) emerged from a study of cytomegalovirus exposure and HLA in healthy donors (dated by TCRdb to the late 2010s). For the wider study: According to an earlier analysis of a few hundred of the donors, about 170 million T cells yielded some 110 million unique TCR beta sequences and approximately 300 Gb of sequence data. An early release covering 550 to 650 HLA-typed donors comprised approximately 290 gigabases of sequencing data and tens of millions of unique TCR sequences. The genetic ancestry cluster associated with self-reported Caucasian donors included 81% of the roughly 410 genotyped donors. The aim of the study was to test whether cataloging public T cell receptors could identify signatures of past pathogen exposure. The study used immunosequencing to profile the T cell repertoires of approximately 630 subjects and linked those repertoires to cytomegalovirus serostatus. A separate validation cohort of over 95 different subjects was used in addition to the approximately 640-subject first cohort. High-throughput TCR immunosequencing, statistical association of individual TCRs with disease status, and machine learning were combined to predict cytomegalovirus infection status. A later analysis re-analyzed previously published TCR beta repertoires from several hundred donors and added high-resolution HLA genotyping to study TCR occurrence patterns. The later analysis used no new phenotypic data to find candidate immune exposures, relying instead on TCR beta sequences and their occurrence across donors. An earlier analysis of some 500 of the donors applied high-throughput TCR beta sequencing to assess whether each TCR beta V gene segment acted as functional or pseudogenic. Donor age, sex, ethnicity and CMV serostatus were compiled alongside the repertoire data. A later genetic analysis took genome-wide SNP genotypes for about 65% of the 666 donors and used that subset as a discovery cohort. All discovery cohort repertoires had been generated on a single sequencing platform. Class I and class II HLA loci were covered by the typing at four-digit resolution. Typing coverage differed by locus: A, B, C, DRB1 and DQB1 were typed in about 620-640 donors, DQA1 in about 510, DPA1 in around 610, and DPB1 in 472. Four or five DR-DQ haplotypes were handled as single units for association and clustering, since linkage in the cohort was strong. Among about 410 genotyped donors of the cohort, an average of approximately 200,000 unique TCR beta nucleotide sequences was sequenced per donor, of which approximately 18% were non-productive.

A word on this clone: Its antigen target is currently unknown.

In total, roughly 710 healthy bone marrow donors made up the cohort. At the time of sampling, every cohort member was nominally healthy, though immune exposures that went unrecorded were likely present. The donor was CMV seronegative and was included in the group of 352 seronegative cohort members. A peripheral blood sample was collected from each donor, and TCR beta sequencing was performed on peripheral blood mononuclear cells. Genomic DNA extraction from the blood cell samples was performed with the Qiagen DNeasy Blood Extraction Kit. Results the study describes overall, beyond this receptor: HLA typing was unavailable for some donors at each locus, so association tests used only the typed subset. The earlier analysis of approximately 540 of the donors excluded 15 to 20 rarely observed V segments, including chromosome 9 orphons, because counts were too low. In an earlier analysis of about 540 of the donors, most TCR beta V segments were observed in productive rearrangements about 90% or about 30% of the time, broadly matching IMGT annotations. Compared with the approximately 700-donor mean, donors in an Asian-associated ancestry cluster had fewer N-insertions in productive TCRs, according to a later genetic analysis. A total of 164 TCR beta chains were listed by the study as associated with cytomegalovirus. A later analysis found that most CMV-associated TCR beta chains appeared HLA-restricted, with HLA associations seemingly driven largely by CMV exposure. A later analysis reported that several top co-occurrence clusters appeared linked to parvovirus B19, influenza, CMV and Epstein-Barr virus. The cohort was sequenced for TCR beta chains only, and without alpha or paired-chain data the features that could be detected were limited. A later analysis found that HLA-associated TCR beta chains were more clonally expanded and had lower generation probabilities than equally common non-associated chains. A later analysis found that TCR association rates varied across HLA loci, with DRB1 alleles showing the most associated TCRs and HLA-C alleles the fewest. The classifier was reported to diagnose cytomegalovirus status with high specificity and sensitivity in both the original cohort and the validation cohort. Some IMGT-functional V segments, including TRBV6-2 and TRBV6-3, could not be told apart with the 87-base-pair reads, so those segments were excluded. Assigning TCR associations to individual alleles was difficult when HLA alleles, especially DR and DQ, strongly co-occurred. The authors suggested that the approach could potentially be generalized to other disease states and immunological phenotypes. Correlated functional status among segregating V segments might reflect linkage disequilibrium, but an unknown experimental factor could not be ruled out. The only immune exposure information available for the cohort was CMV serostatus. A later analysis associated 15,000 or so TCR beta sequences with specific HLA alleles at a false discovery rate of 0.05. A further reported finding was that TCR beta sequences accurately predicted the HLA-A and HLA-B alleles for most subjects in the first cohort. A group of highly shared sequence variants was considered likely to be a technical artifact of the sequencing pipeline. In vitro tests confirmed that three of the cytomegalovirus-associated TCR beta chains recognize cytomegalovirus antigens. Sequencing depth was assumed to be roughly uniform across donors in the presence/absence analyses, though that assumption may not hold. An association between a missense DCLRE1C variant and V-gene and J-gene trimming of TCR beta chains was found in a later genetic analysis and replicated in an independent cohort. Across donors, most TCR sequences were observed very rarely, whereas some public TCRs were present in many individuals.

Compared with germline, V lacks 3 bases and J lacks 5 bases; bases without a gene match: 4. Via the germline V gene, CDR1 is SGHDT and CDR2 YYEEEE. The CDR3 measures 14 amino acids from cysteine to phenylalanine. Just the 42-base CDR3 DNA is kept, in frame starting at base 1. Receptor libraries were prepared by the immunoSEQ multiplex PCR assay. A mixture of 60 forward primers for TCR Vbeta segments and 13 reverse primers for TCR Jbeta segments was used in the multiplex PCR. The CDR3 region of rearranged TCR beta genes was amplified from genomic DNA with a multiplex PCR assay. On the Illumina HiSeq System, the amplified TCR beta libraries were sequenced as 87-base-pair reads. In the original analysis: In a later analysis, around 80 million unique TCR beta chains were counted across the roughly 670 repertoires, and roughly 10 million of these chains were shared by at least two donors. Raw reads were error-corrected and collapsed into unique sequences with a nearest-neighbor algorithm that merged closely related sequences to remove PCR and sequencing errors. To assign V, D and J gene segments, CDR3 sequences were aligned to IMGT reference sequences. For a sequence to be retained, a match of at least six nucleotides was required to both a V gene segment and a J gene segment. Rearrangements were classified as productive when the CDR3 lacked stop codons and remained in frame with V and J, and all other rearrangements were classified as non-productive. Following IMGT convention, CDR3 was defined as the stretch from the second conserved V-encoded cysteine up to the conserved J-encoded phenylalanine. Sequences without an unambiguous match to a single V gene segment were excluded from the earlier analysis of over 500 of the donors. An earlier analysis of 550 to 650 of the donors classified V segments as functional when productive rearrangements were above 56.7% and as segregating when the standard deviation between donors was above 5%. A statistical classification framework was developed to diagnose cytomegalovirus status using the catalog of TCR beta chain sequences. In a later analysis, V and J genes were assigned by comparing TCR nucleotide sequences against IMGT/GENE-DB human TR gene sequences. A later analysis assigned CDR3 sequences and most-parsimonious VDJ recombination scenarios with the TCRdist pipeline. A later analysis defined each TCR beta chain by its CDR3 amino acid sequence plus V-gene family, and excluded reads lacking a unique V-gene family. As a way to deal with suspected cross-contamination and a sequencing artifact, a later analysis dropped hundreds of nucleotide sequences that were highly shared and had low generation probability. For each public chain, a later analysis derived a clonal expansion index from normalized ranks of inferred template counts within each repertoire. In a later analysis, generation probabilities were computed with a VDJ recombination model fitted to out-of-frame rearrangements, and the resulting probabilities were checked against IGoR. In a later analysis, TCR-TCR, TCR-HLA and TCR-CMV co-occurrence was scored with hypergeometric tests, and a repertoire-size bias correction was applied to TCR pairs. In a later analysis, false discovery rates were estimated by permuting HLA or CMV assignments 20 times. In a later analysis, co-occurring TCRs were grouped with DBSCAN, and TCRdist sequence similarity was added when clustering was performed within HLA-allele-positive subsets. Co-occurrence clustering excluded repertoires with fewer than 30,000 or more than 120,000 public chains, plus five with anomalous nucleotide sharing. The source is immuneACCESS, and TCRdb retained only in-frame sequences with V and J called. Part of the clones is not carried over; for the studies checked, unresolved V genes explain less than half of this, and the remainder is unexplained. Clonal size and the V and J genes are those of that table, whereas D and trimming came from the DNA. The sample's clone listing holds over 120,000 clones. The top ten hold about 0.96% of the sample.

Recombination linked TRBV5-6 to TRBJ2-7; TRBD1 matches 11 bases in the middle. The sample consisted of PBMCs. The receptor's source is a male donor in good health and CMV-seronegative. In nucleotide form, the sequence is TGTGCCAGCAGCTACGGGACAGGGGGAGACGAGCAGTACTTC. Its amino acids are CASSYGTGGDEQYF.